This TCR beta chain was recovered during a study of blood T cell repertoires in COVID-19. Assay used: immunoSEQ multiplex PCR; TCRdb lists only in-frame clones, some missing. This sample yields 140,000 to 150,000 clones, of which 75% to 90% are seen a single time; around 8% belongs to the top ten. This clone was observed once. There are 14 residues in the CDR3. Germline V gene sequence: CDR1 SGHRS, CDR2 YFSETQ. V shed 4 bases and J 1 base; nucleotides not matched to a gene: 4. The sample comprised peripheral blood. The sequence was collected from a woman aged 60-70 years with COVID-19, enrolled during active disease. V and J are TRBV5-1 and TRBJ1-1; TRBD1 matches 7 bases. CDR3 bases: TGCGCCAGCAGCAATAGACAGGGGAACACTGAAGCTTTCTTT. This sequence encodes CASSNRQGNTEAFF.